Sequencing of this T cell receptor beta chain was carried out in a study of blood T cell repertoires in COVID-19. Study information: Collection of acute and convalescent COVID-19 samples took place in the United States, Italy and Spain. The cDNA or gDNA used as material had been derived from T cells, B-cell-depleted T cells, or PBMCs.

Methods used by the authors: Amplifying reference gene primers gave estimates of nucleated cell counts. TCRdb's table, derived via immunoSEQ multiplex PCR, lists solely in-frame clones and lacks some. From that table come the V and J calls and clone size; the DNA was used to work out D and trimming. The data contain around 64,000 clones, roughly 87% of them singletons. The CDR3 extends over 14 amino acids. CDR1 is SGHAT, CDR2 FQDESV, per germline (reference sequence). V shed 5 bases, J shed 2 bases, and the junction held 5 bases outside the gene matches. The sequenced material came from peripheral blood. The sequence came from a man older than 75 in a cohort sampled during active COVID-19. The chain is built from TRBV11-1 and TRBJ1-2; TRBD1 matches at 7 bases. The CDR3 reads CASSLSRGNYGYTF. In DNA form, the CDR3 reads TGTGCCAGCAGCCTTAGCAGGGGGAACTATGGCTACACCTTC.